This T cell receptor beta chain was recorded in a study of blood T cell repertoires in COVID-19. Study-level background: COVID-19 samples, acute and convalescent, were from the United States, Italy and Spain. The analysed material was cDNA or gDNA that came from T cells, B-cell-depleted T cells, or PBMCs.

Per the germline V gene, CDR1 is MGHRA and CDR2 is YSYEKL. Trimming cost V 2 bases and J 7 bases; bases outside gene matches: 6. The CDR3 has 15 amino acids. In the original analysis: It was from reference gene primer amplification that nucleated cell counts were estimated. Assay used: immunoSEQ multiplex PCR; TCRdb lists only in-frame clones, some missing. V and J calls and clone size follow that table, whereas D and trimming were derived from the DNA. Here the sample spans 390,000 or so clones, around 90% being singletons. This clonotype originated in a man between 18 and 29 years old with active or convalescent COVID-19. Sequences were obtained from peripheral blood. The chain uses TRBV4-1 and TRBJ2-1, with TRBD1 matching 9 bases. The CDR3, as DNA: TGCGCCAGCAGCCAAACAGGGGGCATGAAGAATGAGCAGTTCTTC. Protein product: CASSQTGGMKNEQFF.